The TCR beta chain under discussion was sequenced for a study of blood T cells in healthy people across ages. In germline, CDR1 is DFQATT, CDR2 SNEGSKA (reference sequence). Trimming took 5 bases from V and 4 from J; bases not matched to a gene: 4. The CDR3 runs 12 residues. The study's findings and limits: For the donors, CMV status was unknown and possibly confounded expanded clonotype changes. Any conclusive comparison of naive versus antigen-experienced cells was prevented by using unsorted PBMCs.

A second about 7 to 12 cycle PCR used barcoded and J-beta primers. TCRdb re-derived calls from the 5' RACE reads in MiXCR, one entry per CDR3 protein. This table has around 1,800,000 distinct CDR3 sequences, around 40% appearing once. The table lists this clonotype with many counts. Its specificity is unknown. J is TRBJ1-2 and V is TRBV20-1; 7 nucleotides match TRBD1. The sequencing input was blood. This sequence originates from a human donor in good health. The CDR3 is CSAGQVAYGYTF. The CDR3 DNA is TGCAGTGCTGGACAGGTTGCCTATGGCTACACCTTC.